These 18 T cell receptor beta chains were sequenced from one sample in a study of blood T cell repertoires in COVID-19 (dated by TCRdb to 2020 to 2021). The library was prepared using the immunoSEQ multiplex PCR assay. Held by TCRdb, this immuneACCESS table contains in-frame sequences only and omits some clones. Under half of the omission traces to an unresolved V gene where checked; the cause of the rest is unknown. This sample holds about 150,000 clones; approximately 83% were observed only once. The top ten clonotypes cover about 12% of the sample. The sequenced sample consisted of peripheral blood. These receptors originate from an older woman with COVID-19, enrolled during active disease.

This clone was seen ten or more times. This chain joins TRBV4-2 and TRBJ2-2, with 9 bases matching TRBD1. The CDR3 is made up of 18 amino acids. V trimming: 2 bases; J trimming: 4 bases; junction bases outside the gene matches: 11. Germline V gene lookup returns CDR1 LGHNA and CDR2 YNFKEQ. The CDR3 is CASSQPSGNRGPTGELFF. DNA for the CDR3: TGTGCCAGCAGCCAACCCTCGGGAAACAGGGGGCCCACCGGGGAGCTGTTTTTT.

V usage is TRBV6-5 and J usage is TRBJ1-4; 7 nucleotides line up with TRBD1. Per germline, CDR1 MNHEY and CDR2 SVGAGI. There are 15 residues in the CDR3. The junction had 8 bases not matched to a gene; V was cut back by 8 bases and J by 2 bases. CDR3 in amino acids: CASLPRTGTNEKLFF. DNA of the CDR3: TGTGCCAGCCTGCCCAGGACAGGCACTAATGAAAAACTGTTTTTT.

This chain joins TRBV7-9 and TRBJ1-5; D unclear. Trimming removed 7 bases at V and 0 bases at J, with 7 bases between. The CDR3 is made up of 13 amino acids. The germline CDR1 and CDR2 sequences are SEHNR and FQNEAQ (reference sequence). Here the CDR3 DNA reads TGTGCCAGCACCTTTTATAGCAATCAGCCCCAGCATTTT. It specifies CASTFYSNQPQHF.

The CDR3 loop reads CASFLRVAGGGETQYF. CDR3 nucleotides: TGTGCCAGCTTTCTCCGGGTAGCGGGAGGGGGGGAGACCCAGTACTTC. J is TRBJ2-5 and V is TRBV5-5, with 11 bases aligning to TRBD2. Trimming took 7 bases from V and 5 from J; bases not matched to a gene: 13. The germline V gene encodes CDR1 SGHKS and CDR2 YYEKEE (reference sequence). This CDR3 comprises 16 residues.

The chain is built from TRBV21-1 and TRBJ1-4. TRBV21-1 is recorded as a pseudogene. The CDR3 spans 15 residues. CDR3 in amino acids: CASSRGRGGGEKLFF. CDR3 nucleotide sequence: TGTGCCAGCAGCAGAGGGCGAGGGGGGGGTGAAAAACTGTTTTTT.

This chain connects TRBV7-3 to TRBJ2-1; 10 bases line up with TRBD1. V dropped 3 bases and J dropped 6; count of bases not matched to a gene: 11. This CDR3 contains 17 residues. Germline CDR1 and CDR2: SGHTA and FQGTGA. CDR3 residues: CASSLVVGTGEGNEQFF. CDR3 nucleotide sequence: TGTGCCAGCAGCTTGGTCGTCGGGACAGGGGAAGGCAATGAGCAGTTCTTC.

The J gene is TRBJ1-1, the V gene TRBV5-1, with 8 bases matching TRBD1. V was pared by 5 bases and J by 2 bases, with 5 bases of the junction left unmatched. This CDR3 spans 14 amino acids. The germline V gene encodes CDR1 SGHRS and CDR2 YFSETQ. DNA for the CDR3: TGCGCCAGCAGTGGACAGGGCGATAACACTGAAGCTTTCTTT. It yields the protein CASSGQGDNTEAFF.

This chain links TRBV7-3 with TRBJ1-1, with TRBD1 matching 7 bases. The CDR3 length is 15 residues. V trimming: 1 base; J trimming: 4 bases; junction bases outside the gene matches: 6. The germline V gene has CDR1 SGHTA and CDR2 FQGTGA. Written as DNA, the CDR3 is TGTGCCAGCAGCTTAAGTCCGACAGGGCTCACTGAAGCTTTCTTT. This gives the protein CASSLSPTGLTEAFF.

This chain uses TRBV5-5 with TRBJ1-4; tentatively, D is TRBD1 (5 bases). V was pared by 3 bases and J by 4 bases, with 10 bases between. Germline CDR1 reads SGHKS; CDR2 reads YYEKEE (reference sequence). The CDR3 covers 14 residues. The CDR3 nucleotides are TGTGCCAGCAGCTCTGACAGTTTTAATGAAAAACTGTTTTTT. Amino acids: CASSSDSFNEKLFF.

DNA of the CDR3: TGTGCCAGCAGCCACCAGGGGGCGCCGAACTCACCCCTCCACTTT. Protein sequence: CASSHQGAPNSPLHF. This chain connects TRBV3-1 (or the pseudogene TRBV3-2) to TRBJ1-6; 8 bases align to TRBD1. The J segment lost 10 bases and the V segment lost 3 bases, leaving 8 bases of the junction unmatched. This CDR3 comprises 15 residues. The germline CDR1 and CDR2 sequences are LGHDT and YNNKEL (reference sequence).

The V call is TRBV5-8, the J call TRBJ1-1; possibly TRBD1 for D (5 bases). CDR3 length: 14 amino acids. V was cut by 1 base and J by 2 bases, with 9 bases left in between. In germline, CDR1 is SGHTS, CDR2 YDEGEE. CDR3 in amino acids: CASSLKGANTEAFF. CDR3 DNA sequence: TGTGCCAGCAGCTTGAAAGGGGCAAACACTGAAGCTTTCTTT.

The chain links TRBV11-2 to TRBJ2-5; weak D call: TRBD2 (5 bases). The CDR3 is 14 amino acids. Germline V lookup: CDR1 SGHAT, CDR2 FQNNGV. Trimming took 1 base from V and 1 from J, leaving 7 bases between them. The CDR3 DNA reads TGTGCCAGCAGCTTAGCGGGATTCCAAGAGACCCAGTACTTC. This encodes CASSLAGFQETQYF.

The chain uses TRBV25-1 and TRBJ1-3; D is uncertain. Germline V gene sequence: CDR1 MGHDK, CDR2 SYGVNS. The CDR3 covers 16 residues. V was pared by 5 bases and J by 4 bases, with 18 bases between. CDR3 residues: CASSLPGRSVGNTIYF. CDR3 bases: TGTGCCAGCAGTCTCCCGGGGAGATCAGTCGGAAACACCATATATTTT.

V usage is TRBV30 and J usage is TRBJ1-2, with no clear D. CDR3 length: 12 residues. V lost 3 bases to trimming and J lost 3 bases, with 8 bases between them. Germline V gene sequence: CDR1 GTSNPN, CDR2 SVGIG (reference sequence). The DNA of the CDR3 is TGTGCCTGGAGAGAGGCGGACTATGGCTACACCTTC. Amino acid sequence: CAWREADYGYTF.

The rearrangement joins TRBV5-4 to TRBJ1-2, with 8 bases aligning to TRBD1. V was clipped by 0 bases and J by 8 bases; unmatched bases: 12. CDR1 is SGHNT, CDR2 YYREEE, per germline (reference sequence). The CDR3 spans 16 residues. The CDR3, as DNA: TGTGCCAGCAGCTTGGCGGCAGGGGGCCACATGGGGGGCTACACCTTC. This sequence encodes CASSLAAGGHMGGYTF.

The V gene is TRBV5-5, the J gene TRBJ2-3; D is possibly TRBD2 (6 bases). The ends were cut back, 0 bases at V and 3 bases at J, with 17 bases in the middle. In germline, CDR1 is SGHKS, CDR2 YYEKEE (reference sequence). The CDR3 consists of 17 residues. CDR3 protein: CASSLVGVGLRTDTQYF. In DNA, the CDR3 is TGTGCCAGCAGCTTGGTGGGAGTGGGACTCAGGACAGATACGCAGTATTTT. Variable domain in full (rest from reference TRBV5-5 and TRBJ2-3): DAGVTQSPTHLIKTRGQQVTLRCSPISGHKSVSWYQQVLGQGPQFIFQYYEKEERGRGNFPDRFSARQFPNYSSELNVNALLLGDSALYLCASSLVGVGLRTDTQYFGPGTRLTVL.

The sample holds a few counts of this clone. This CDR3 is CASSPQGGRYTF. As DNA, the CDR3 is TGCGCCAGCAGTCCCCAAGGTGGGCGCTACACCTTC. The gene calls are TRBV10-2 and TRBJ1-2; no clear D gene. The CDR3 runs to 12 residues. CDR1 and CDR2 (germline): WSHSY, SAAADI. V shed 5 bases and J shed 9 bases, with 13 bases lying between them.

This clone was detected only once. The CDR3 coding sequence is TGCGCCAGCAGCATGAGACAGGGAGGCACTAATGAAAAACTGTTTTTT. Translating gives CASSMRQGGTNEKLFF. The chain joins TRBV5-1 to TRBJ1-4; TRBD1 matches at 7 bases. This CDR3 is 16 amino acids long. V shed 4 bases and J 2 bases; nucleotides not matched to a gene: 8. CDR1 and CDR2 from the germline V gene are SGHRS and YFSETQ.